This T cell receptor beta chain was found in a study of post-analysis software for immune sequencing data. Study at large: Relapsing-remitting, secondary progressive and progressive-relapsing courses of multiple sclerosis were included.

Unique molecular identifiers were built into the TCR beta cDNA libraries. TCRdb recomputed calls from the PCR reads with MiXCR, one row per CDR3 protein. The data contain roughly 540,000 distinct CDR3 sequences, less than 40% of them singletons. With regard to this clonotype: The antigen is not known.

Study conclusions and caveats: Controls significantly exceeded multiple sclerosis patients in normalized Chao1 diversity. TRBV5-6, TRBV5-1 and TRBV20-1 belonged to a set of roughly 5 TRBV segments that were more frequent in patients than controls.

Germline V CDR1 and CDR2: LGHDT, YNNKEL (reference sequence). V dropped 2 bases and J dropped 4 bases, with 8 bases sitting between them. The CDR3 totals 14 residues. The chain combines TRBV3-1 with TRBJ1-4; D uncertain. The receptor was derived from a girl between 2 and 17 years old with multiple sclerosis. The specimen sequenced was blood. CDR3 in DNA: TGTGCCAGCAGCCAAATGGGTAGTAATGAAAAACTGTTTTTT. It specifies CASSQMGSNEKLFF. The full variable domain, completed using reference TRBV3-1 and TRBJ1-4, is DTAVSQTPKYLVTQMGNDKSIKCEQNLGHDTMYWYKQDSKKFLKIMFSYNNKELIINETVPNRFSPKSPDKAHLNLHINSLELGDSAVYFCASSQMGSNEKLFFGSGTQLSVL.